This TCR beta chain emerged from a study of OX40 agonist ivuxolimab in advanced cancers. Study-wide context: Patients' therapy was ivuxolimab, an antibody that acts as an agonist of OX40 (CD134).

The repertoire was sequenced with immunoSEQ multiplex PCR; TCRdb's copy has only in-frame clones and lacks some. The data contain around 55,000 clones, around 85% of them seen just once; the ten biggest clones take up approximately 14%. Systemic immunosuppression or autoimmune disease history was grounds to exclude patients. Blood samples were obtained at baseline, cycle 4 day 1, and cycle 7 day 1. This clone came up a few times. Losses at the gene ends were 6 bases for V and 6 bases for J; bases not matched to a gene: 7. The CDR3 is 14 residues long. Germline values: CDR1 MNHNS, CDR2 SASEGT. The TCR sequence derives from an adult with an advanced solid tumor such as melanoma, head and neck, liver or kidney cancer. The rearrangement uses TRBV6-1 and TRBJ2-7; 11 nucleotides line up with TRBD1. Sequenced here: CD4+ or CD8+ T cells sorted from blood, sampled in a trial of the OX40 agonist ivuxolimab. CDR3 coding DNA: TGTGCCAGCAGCCAGGACAGGGGGCGTCTCGAGCAGTACTTC. Residues: CASSQDRGRLEQYF.